The clone carrying this TCR beta chain was detected only a few times. RNA transcripts gave rise to amplified TCR beta CDR3 regions. The primer set for the first-round RT-PCR of the TCR CDR3 was HTBI. TCRdb reprocessed the multiplex PCR reads via MiXCR and lists one record per CDR3 protein. The sample has 650,000 to 750,000 distinct CDR3 sequences, less than 15% seen once. Extraction of PBMCs used roughly 9.3 ml of fresh peripheral blood. The data belong to a study of T cells in Graves' hyperthyroidism and ophthalmopathy. Study-wide context: Peripheral blood was obtained at initial diagnosis, preceding any treatment.

The sequenced sample was blood. This TCR came from a woman under 30 with Graves' hyperthyroidism.

In nucleotides, the CDR3 is TGTGCCAGCAGCTTGGAGGCCAGGGGGAACACTGAAGCTTTCTTT. Translation: CASSLEARGNTEAFF. The chain couples TRBV5-4 to TRBJ1-1; weak D call: TRBD1 (6 bases). This CDR3 is 15 amino acids long. CDR1 is SGHNT and CDR2 is YYREEE in the germline V gene (reference sequence). V lost 0 bases, J lost 1 base, and 10 bases lay in between.